Following are 10 T cell receptor beta chains from one sample sequenced in a study of vaccination and CD4 T cells after COVID-19. These receptors' targets are unknown. Sequence data for DNA of cultured CD4+ T cells were generated by the Oncomine TCR Beta short-read assay. Each CDR3 protein gets one entry after TCRdb re-called the PCR reads with MiXCR. The sample has about 12,000 distinct CDR3 sequences; around three quarters are singletons. Treatment: approximately nine-day PBMC culture with coronavirus spike peptide pools or control peptides (ViraFEST assay). The sample taken for sequencing was CD4+ T cells from blood, cultured in vitro. The receptors were sampled from a human donor who had recovered from COVID-19.

The rearrangement uses TRBV20-1 and TRBJ1-5; 8 nucleotides agree with TRBD1. The V segment lost 3 bases and the J segment 7 bases; nucleotides outside the gene matches: 8. Germline values: CDR1 DFQATT, CDR2 SNEGSKA (reference sequence). This CDR3 comprises 14 residues. The CDR3 sequence is CSARPDREVQPQHF. DNA for the CDR3: TGCAGTGCTAGGCCGGACAGGGAGGTGCAGCCCCAGCATTTT.

In this sample, this clonotype turned up once. The gene calls are TRBV7-2 and TRBJ2-2; D might be TRBD1 (5 bases). V was cut by 2 bases and J by 1 base, with 8 bases left in between. The CDR3 spans 15 residues. CDR1 and CDR2 (germline): SGHTA, FQGNSA. The CDR3 loop is CASSLQGLNTGELFF. The CDR3 DNA is TGTGCCAGCAGCTTACAGGGCCTGAACACCGGGGAGCTGTTTTTT.

The chain recombines TRBV7-2 with TRBJ2-7; 8 nucleotides align to TRBD1. V shed 5 bases, J shed 3 bases, and the junction held 9 bases outside the gene matches. The CDR3 has 15 amino acids. Germline CDR1 is SGHTA and CDR2 is FQGNSA. CDR3: CASSLGQGNFYEQYF. CDR3 in DNA: TGTGCCAGCAGCCTAGGACAGGGAAACTTCTACGAGCAGTACTTC. The entire variable domain, with the rest obtained from reference TRBV7-2 and TRBJ2-7, is as follows: GAGVSQSPSNKVTEKGKDVELRCDPISGHTALYWYRQSLGQGLEFLIYFQGNSAPDKSGLPSDRFSAERTGGSVSTLTIQRTQQEDSAVYLCASSLGQGNFYEQYFGPGTRLTVT.

V is TRBV30 and J is TRBJ1-2, with TRBD1 matching over 7 bases. V dropped 8 bases and J dropped 12; count of bases not matched to a gene: 15. This CDR3 has 12 amino acids. Germline V gives CDR1 GTSNPN, CDR2 SVGIG (reference sequence). The CDR3 sequence is CAGGQGGIGNTF. The CDR3, as DNA: TGTGCCGGCGGGCAGGGGGGGATAGGGAACACCTTC.

The chain recombines TRBV19 with TRBJ1-5; possible D gene TRBD1, 5 bases. With 2 bases removed from V and 1 base from J, the gap between germline ends came to 9 bases. Germline loops: CDR1 LNHDA, CDR2 SQIVND (reference sequence). The CDR3 has 15 amino acids. The CDR3 protein is CASSISSGSNQPQHF. The CDR3 nucleotides read TGTGCCAGTAGTATATCGTCAGGGAGCAATCAGCCCCAGCATTTT.

This rearrangement joins TRBV28 to TRBJ1-2; no definite D call. The CDR3 runs 11 residues. Trimming stripped 8 bases from V and 8 bases from J, with 12 bases between. Germline CDR1 MDHEN, CDR2 SYDVKM. CDR3 DNA: TGTGCCAGCGAAGGGAATGGGGGCTACACCTTC. Translated: CASEGNGGYTF.

The genes are TRBV20-1 and TRBJ1-2; D is ambiguous. Germline CDR1 is DFQATT and CDR2 is SNEGSKA (reference sequence). With 6 bases removed from V and 0 bases from J, the gap between germline ends came to 23 bases. The CDR3 spans 17 residues. In nucleotides, the CDR3 is TGCAGTGCCCTAACTAGAAAAGGAAGAGATTCTAACTATGGCTACACCTTC. The encoded protein is CSALTRKGRDSNYGYTF.

The V call is TRBV12-3 or TRBV12-4, the J call TRBJ2-2; 7 bases are shared with TRBD1. The ends lost 5 bases at V and 7 bases at J; junction bases unmatched: 4. The CDR3 runs to 13 residues. The CDR3 here is CASSLNRGGELFF. The CDR3 nucleotides are TGTGCCAGCAGTCTTAACAGGGGCGGGGAGCTGTTTTTT.

CDR3 sequence: CSARFGTGGDTQYF. DNA for the CDR3: TGCAGTGCTAGATTTGGGACAGGGGGAGATACGCAGTATTTT. The chain links TRBV20-1 to TRBJ2-3; 11 bases are shared with TRBD1. The CDR3 is made up of 14 amino acids. The germline V gene encodes CDR1 DFQATT and CDR2 SNEGSKA (reference sequence). V shed 2 bases and J 5 bases; nucleotides not matched to a gene: 3.

V and J are TRBV27 and TRBJ1-6, with D uncertain. V was clipped by 2 bases and J by 2 bases, with 4 bases between them. The CDR3 sequence is 14 residues long. Germline CDR1 reads MNHEY; CDR2 reads SMNVEV (reference sequence). The CDR3, as DNA: TGTGCCAGCAGTTTACGAACCTATAATTCACCCCTCCACTTT. This gives the protein CASSLRTYNSPLHF.